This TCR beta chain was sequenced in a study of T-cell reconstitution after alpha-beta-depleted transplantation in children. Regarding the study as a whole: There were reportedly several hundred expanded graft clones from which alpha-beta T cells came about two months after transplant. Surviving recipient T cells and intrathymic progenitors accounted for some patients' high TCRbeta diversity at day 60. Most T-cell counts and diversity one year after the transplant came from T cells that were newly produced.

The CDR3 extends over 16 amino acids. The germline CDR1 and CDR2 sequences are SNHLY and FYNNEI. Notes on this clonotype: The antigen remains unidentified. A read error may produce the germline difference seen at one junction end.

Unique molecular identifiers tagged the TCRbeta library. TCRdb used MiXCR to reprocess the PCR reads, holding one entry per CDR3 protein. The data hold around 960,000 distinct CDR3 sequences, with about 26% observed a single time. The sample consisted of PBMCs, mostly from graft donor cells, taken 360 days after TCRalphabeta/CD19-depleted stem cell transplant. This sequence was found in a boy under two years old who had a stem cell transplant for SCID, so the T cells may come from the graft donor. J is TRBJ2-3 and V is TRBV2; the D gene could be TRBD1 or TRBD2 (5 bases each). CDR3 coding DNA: TGTGCCAGCAGCGAAGCTACGGGACCGGCCACAGATACGCAGTATTTT. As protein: CASSEATGPATDTQYF.